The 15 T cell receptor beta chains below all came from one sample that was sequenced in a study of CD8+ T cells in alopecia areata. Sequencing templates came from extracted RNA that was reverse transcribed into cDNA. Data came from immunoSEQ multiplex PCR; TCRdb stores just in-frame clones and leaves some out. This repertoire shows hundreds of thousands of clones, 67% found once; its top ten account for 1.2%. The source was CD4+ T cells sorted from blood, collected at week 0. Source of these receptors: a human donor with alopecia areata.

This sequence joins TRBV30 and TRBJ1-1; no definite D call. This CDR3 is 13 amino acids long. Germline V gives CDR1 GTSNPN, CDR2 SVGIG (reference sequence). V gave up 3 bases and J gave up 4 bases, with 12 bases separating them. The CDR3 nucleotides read TGTGCCTGGAGAGGGAAAGGTTTCACTGAAGCTTTCTTT. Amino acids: CAWRGKGFTEAFF.

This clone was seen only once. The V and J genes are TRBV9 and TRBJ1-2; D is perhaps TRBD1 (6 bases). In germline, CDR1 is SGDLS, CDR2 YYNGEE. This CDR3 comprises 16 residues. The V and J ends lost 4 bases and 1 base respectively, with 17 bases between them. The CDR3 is CASSPRQAPLNYGYTF. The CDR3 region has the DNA TGTGCCAGCAGCCCCCGACAGGCGCCGCTTAACTATGGCTACACCTTC.

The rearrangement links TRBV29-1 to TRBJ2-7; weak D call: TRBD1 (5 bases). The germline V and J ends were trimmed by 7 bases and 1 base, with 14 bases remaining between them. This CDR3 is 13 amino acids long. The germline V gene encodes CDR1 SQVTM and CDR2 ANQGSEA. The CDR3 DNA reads TGCAGCGGCCGATTTACAGGTTCCTACGAGCAGTACTTC. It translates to CSGRFTGSYEQYF.

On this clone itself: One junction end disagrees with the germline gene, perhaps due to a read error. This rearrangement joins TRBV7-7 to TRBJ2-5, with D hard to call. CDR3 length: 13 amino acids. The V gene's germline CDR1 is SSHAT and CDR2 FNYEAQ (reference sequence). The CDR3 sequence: CASSFSSQETQYF. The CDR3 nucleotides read TGTGCTAGCAGCTTCTCCAGTCAAGAGACCCAGTACTTC.

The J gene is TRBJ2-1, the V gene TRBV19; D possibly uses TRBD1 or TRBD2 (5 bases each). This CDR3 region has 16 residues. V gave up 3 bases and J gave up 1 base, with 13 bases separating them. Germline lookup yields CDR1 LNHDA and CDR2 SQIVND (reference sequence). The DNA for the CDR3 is TGTGCCAGTAGTATTCAAGGGACGGTGTCCTACAATGAGCAGTTCTTC. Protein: CASSIQGTVSYNEQFF.

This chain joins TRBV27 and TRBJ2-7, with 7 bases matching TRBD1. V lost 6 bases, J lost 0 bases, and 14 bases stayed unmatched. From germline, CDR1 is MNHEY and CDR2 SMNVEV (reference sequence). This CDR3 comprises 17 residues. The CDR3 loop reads CASRRTGQLTFSYEQYF. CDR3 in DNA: TGTGCCAGCAGACGAACGGGACAGCTAACCTTCTCCTACGAGCAGTACTTC.

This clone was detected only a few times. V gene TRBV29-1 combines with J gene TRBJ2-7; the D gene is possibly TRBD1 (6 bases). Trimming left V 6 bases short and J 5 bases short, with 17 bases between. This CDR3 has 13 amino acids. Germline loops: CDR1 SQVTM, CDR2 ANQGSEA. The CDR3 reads CSVLRGRLDEQYF. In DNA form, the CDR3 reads TGCAGCGTCCTCAGGGGTCGCCTCGACGAGCAGTACTTC.

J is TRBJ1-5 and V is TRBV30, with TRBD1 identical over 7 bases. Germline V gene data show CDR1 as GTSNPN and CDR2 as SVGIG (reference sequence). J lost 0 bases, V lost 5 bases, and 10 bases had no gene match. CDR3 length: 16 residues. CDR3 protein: CAWDRDRTYSNQPQHF. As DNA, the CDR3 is TGTGCCTGGGACCGGGACAGAACGTATAGCAATCAGCCCCAGCATTTT.

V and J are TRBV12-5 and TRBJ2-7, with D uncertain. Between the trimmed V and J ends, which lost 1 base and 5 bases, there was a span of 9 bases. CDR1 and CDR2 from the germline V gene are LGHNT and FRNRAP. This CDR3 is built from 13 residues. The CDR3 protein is CASGLGDPDEQYF. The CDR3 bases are TGTGCTAGTGGTTTGGGGGATCCCGACGAGCAGTACTTC.

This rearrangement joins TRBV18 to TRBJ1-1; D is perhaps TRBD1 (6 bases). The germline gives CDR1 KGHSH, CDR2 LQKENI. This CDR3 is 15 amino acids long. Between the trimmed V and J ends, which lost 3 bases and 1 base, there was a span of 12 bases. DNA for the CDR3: TGTGCCAGCTCACCCCCGTCCAGGGGGAACACTGAAGCTTTCTTT. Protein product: CASSPPSRGNTEAFF.

The CDR3 sequence: CASSLGGLATQYF. The CDR3 bases are TGCGCCAGCAGCTTGGGGGGACTGGCGACCCAGTACTTC. This sequence joins TRBV5-1 and TRBJ2-5, with D possibly TRBD2 on 6 matching bases. Trimming cost V 0 bases and J 7 bases, with 10 bases left between them. CDR1 and CDR2 from the germline V gene are SGHRS and YFSETQ. This CDR3 contains 13 residues. The full variable domain, with the rest looked up from reference TRBV5-1 and TRBJ2-5, is KAGVTQTPRYLIKTRGQQVTLSCSPISGHRSVSWYQQTPGQGLQFLFEYFSETQRNKGNFPGRFSGRQFSNSRSEMNVSTLELGDSALYLCASSLGGLATQYFGPGTRLLVL.

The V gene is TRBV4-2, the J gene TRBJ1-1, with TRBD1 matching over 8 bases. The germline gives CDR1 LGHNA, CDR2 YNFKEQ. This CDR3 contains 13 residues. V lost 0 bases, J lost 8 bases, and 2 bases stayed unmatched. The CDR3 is CASSQERDREAFF. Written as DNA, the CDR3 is TGTGCCAGCAGCCAAGAAAGGGACAGGGAAGCTTTCTTT.

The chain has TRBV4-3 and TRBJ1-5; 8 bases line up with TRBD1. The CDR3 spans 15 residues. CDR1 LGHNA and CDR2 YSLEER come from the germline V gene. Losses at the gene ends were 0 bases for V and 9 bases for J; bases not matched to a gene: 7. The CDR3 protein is CASSQDRTGTRPQHF. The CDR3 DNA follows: TGCGCCAGCAGCCAAGATCGGACAGGGACGAGGCCCCAGCATTTT.

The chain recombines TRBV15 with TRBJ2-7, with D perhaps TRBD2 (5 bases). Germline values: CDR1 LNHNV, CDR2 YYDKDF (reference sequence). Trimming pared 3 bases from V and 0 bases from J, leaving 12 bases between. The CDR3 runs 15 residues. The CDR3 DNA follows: TGTGCCACCAGCAGTTTCCGGACTCGCTCCTACGAGCAGTACTTC. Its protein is CATSSFRTRSYEQYF.

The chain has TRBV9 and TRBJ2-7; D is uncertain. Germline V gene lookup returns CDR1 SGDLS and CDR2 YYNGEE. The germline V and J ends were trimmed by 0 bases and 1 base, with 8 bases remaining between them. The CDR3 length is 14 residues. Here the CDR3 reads CASSVGVESYEQYF. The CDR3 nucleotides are TGTGCCAGCAGCGTAGGTGTAGAGTCCTACGAGCAGTACTTC.